The present entry profiles one T cell receptor (beta chain) with its context. Survey-level TCR beta sequencing used the immunoSEQ assay. Clones were read by immunoSEQ multiplex PCR, and TCRdb kept only the in-frame ones, dropping some. The table has 45,000 to 55,000 clones, approximately 93% seen once. In germline, CDR1 is SGHVS, CDR2 FNYEAQ. CDR3 length: 19 amino acids. V shed 5 bases, J shed 6 bases, and the junction held 24 bases outside the gene matches. The rearrangement links TRBV7-6 to TRBJ1-1, with 7 bases lining up with TRBD1. The source is a man aged 40-55 years with rheumatoid arthritis. Sequencing used PBMCs. The CDR3 loop reads CASSLRLYRDSLRGAEAFF. The CDR3 nucleotides read TGTGCCAGCAGCCTTAGGCTATACCGGGACAGCCTTCGGGGGGCTGAAGCTTTCTTT.